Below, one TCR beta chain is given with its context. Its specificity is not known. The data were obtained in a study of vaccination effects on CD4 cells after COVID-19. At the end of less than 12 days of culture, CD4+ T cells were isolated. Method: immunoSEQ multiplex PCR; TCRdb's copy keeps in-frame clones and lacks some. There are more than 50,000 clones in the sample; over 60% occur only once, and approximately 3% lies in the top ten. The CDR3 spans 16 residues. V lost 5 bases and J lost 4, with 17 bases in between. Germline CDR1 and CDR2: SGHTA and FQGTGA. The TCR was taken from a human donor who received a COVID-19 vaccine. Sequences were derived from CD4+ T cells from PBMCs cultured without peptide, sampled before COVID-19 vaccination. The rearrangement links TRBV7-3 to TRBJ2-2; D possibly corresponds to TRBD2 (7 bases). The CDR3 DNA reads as TGTGCCAGCAGCCCACTAGGGGGGGGGATCACCGGGGAGCTGTTTTTT. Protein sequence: CASSPLGGGITGELFF.